What follows are 32 T cell receptor beta chains derived from one specimen sequenced in a study of metastatic and nonmetastatic thyroid tumors. Ahead of thyroid surgery, no patient had received treatment of any kind. TCRdb reprocessed the PCR reads via MiXCR. Seen here are several thousand clones, 25% to 30% observed once, and the top ten hold around 9.9%. Sequences were obtained from adjacent normal tissue. These receptors were collected from a female donor with papillary thyroid cancer or a benign thyroid nodule (not recorded which). Some clones in this sample may be carry-over from other donors' samples.

By proportion, this clone is medium-sized (0.01 to 0.1%). The chain joins TRBV7-9 to TRBJ2-1; 9 bases are shared with TRBD2. Trimming cost V 2 bases and J 8 bases; bases outside gene matches: 7. This CDR3 comprises 15 residues. Germline V gene lookup returns CDR1 SEHNR and CDR2 FQNEAQ (reference sequence). The CDR3 DNA follows: TGTGCCAGCAGCTTAATAGCGGGAGTGTTTGATGAGCAGTTCTTC. The encoded protein is CASSLIAGVFDEQFF.

This chain connects TRBV5-5 to TRBJ1-5; TRBD1 agrees at 7 bases. V gave up 0 bases and J gave up 4 bases; unmatched junction bases: 7. The CDR3 has 16 amino acids. The V gene's germline CDR1 is SGHKS and CDR2 YYEKEE (reference sequence). The DNA of the CDR3 is TGTGCCAGCAGCTTGGCCCCGGGACAGAGAAATCAGCCCCAGCATTTT. Protein product: CASSLAPGQRNQPQHF.

The genes are TRBV6-1 and TRBJ1-1; D might be TRBD1 (6 bases). Per germline, CDR1 MNHNS and CDR2 SASEGT. The V gene lost 7 bases and the J gene lost 2 bases, with 11 bases spanning the gap. CDR3 length equals 13 residues. CDR3 DNA: TGTGCCAGCACCCAGACAGGAAACACTGAAGCTTTCTTT. Amino acid sequence: CASTQTGNTEAFF.

The CDR3 bases are TGTGCCAGCAGCTTATCTGGGGGGCTTGGCAATCAGCCCCAGCATTTT. Residues: CASSLSGGLGNQPQHF. This chain joins TRBV13 and TRBJ1-5; a possible D gene is TRBD1 (6 bases). Germline CDR1 PRHDT, CDR2 FYEKMQ (reference sequence). Trimming took 2 bases from V and 2 from J, leaving 13 bases between them. The CDR3 extends over 16 amino acids.

CDR3 in amino acids: CASSKQGSSYEQYF. The CDR3, as DNA: TGTGCCAGTAGTAAACAGGGCAGCTCCTACGAGCAGTACTTC. J is TRBJ2-7 and V is TRBV19, with D tentatively TRBD1 (6 bases). Germline lookup yields CDR1 LNHDA and CDR2 SQIVND (reference sequence). V gave up 4 bases and J gave up 0 bases, with 10 bases separating them. CDR3 length equals 14 residues.

This clone rates as medium-sized (0.01 to 0.1%). V gene TRBV6-1 combines with J gene TRBJ1-2; no firm D call. Germline V gives CDR1 MNHNS, CDR2 SASEGT. Trimming removed 6 bases from V and 5 bases from J, with 25 bases in between. The CDR3 runs 17 residues. CDR3 nucleotide sequence: TGTGCCAGCAGCCGAACCGGACCGGACCAAACGGGGTATGGCTACACCTTC. As protein: CASSRTGPDQTGYGYTF.

This clone was recorded at least ten times. The rearrangement links TRBV28 to TRBJ1-6, with D uncertain. Germline-derived CDR1 and CDR2 are MDHEN and SYDVKM. V was shortened by 7 bases and J by 0 bases, with 10 bases between the two germline ends. The CDR3 loop spans 15 amino acids. The CDR3 DNA sequence: TGTGCCAGCAAACAACACAGCTCCTATAATTCACCCCTCCACTTT. Protein product: CASKQHSSYNSPLHF.

By share, this clone counts as medium-sized. This sequence joins TRBV5-1 and TRBJ1-4; D not resolved. The V gene's germline CDR1 is SGHRS and CDR2 YFSETQ. The CDR3 runs to 14 residues. Trimming left V 5 bases short and J 0 bases short, with 8 bases between. The CDR3 here is CASRKGTTNEKLFF. In nucleotides, the CDR3 is TGCGCCAGCAGGAAGGGTACAACTAATGAAAAACTGTTTTTT.

J is TRBJ2-5 and V is TRBV10-1; D remains ambiguous. The DNA end favors TRBJ2-1, so the J call may be wrong. The CDR3 is 13 residues long. Germline CDR1 reads WNHNN; CDR2 reads SYGVQD (reference sequence). DNA for the CDR3: TGCGCCAGCAGTGCCGGGTGGGACAATGAGCAGTTCTTC. Amino acids: CASSAGWDNEQFF.

This clone was detected a few times. The chain combines TRBV7-6 with TRBJ2-7, with D possibly matching TRBD2 (5 bases). The CDR3 has 12 amino acids. Germline V gene data show CDR1 as SGHVS and CDR2 as FNYEAQ. Trimming shortened V by 5 bases and J by 4 bases, and 9 bases separated the two germline ends. The CDR3 loop reads CASSDGMYEQYF. Here the CDR3 DNA reads TGTGCCAGCAGCGACGGGATGTACGAGCAGTACTTC.

J is TRBJ1-4 and V is TRBV12-3 or TRBV12-4; weak D call: TRBD1 (6 bases). V was trimmed by 6 bases and J by 7 bases, leaving 15 bases between them. The CDR3 contains 14 residues. Here the CDR3 DNA reads TGTGCCAGCAGAGACACCGGGGGCGGTGAAAAACTGTTTTTT. As protein: CASRDTGGGEKLFF.

The V gene is TRBV20-1, the J gene TRBJ1-2; TRBD1 aligns across 7 bases. With 5 bases clipped from V and 7 bases from J, the junction kept 7 bases outside the gene matches. Germline CDR1 DFQATT, CDR2 SNEGSKA (reference sequence). The CDR3 has 12 amino acids. The CDR3 DNA reads as TGCAGTGCTCGCCGACAGGGTCGTGGCTACACCTTC. Protein product: CSARRQGRGYTF.

This chain connects TRBV11-2 to TRBJ2-2; the D is unclear. Deletions cut 1 base from V and 4 bases from J, with 4 bases between. Germline V lookup: CDR1 SGHAT, CDR2 FQNNGV. The CDR3 is 13 residues long. The CDR3 DNA sequence: TGTGCCAGCAGCTTAGGCGGCACCGGGGAGCTGTTTTTT. As protein: CASSLGGTGELFF.

Within the sample, this clone is medium-sized (0.01 to 0.1%). The chain combines TRBV6-2 or TRBV6-3 with TRBJ2-1; D is perhaps TRBD1 (5 bases). V lost 5 bases to trimming and J lost 3 bases, with 11 bases between them. Germline-derived CDR1 and CDR2 are MNHEY and SVGEGT. CDR3 length equals 14 residues. The CDR3 DNA is TGTGCCAGCAGTCCTCGACAGATCTACAATGAGCAGTTCTTC. This encodes CASSPRQIYNEQFF.

In its sample, this clone was seen a few times. The chain is built from TRBV6-2 or TRBV6-3 and TRBJ2-5; no definite D call. CDR3 size: 14 residues. The V end was cut by 5 bases, the J end by 7 bases, with 17 bases between. Germline CDR1 and CDR2: MNHEY and SVGEGT. DNA for the CDR3: TGTGCCAGCAGTAAAGGGAAACCGGCCGGGACCCAGTACTTC. Amino acid sequence: CASSKGKPAGTQYF.

This clone was detected ten times or more. The CDR3: CASSLALNGIQETQYF. The CDR3 DNA follows: TGTGCCAGCAGCTTAGCGCTTAACGGGATACAAGAGACCCAGTACTTC. The J gene is TRBJ2-5, the V gene TRBV7-8; perhaps TRBD2 as D (5 bases). The CDR3 loop spans 16 amino acids. The V and J ends lost 0 bases and 2 bases respectively, with 13 bases between them. Germline V lookup: CDR1 SGHVS, CDR2 FQNEAQ.

This clone was counted once. DNA for the CDR3: TGTGCCAGCAGCACCGGACAGGGGAGGCCCTCCTCTAATGAAAAACTGTTTTTT. Translated, it gives CASSTGQGRPSSNEKLFF. This chain joins TRBV5-5 and TRBJ1-4, with 9 bases matching TRBD1. J was trimmed by 3 bases and V by 4 bases; bases with no gene match: 13. The germline V gene has CDR1 SGHKS and CDR2 YYEKEE (reference sequence). This CDR3 has 18 residues.

This clone was recorded a few times. V usage is TRBV6-1 and J usage is TRBJ2-2, with D tentatively TRBD2 (6 bases). This CDR3 is 13 amino acids long. The germline V gene encodes CDR1 MNHNS and CDR2 SASEGT. V was pared by 5 bases and J by 6 bases, with 10 bases between. The chain's CDR3 is CASSWSSAGELFF. The CDR3 region has the DNA TGTGCCAGCAGTTGGTCTAGCGCCGGGGAGCTGTTTTTT.

This clone is large (0.1 to 1%). This chain links TRBV27 with TRBJ2-7, with D perhaps TRBD1 (5 bases). CDR1 MNHEY and CDR2 SMNVEV come from the germline V gene (reference sequence). Trimming removed 0 bases from V and 0 bases from J, with 9 bases in between. This CDR3 is 15 amino acids long. The CDR3 coding sequence is TGTGCCAGCAGTTTATCACAGGCCCCCTCCTACGAGCAGTACTTC. Encoded protein: CASSLSQAPSYEQYF.

This chain uses TRBV20-1 with TRBJ2-1; D gene unclear. The CDR3 sequence is 14 residues long. Germline V lookup: CDR1 DFQATT, CDR2 SNEGSKA (reference sequence). The V and J ends lost 0 bases and 1 base respectively, with 7 bases between them. The CDR3 sequence: CSARDWLSYNEQFF. The CDR3, as DNA: TGCAGTGCTAGAGATTGGCTATCCTACAATGAGCAGTTCTTC.

The CDR3 region has the DNA TGCAGTGCTCCCCTAGCGGGACTCTATGAGCAGTTCTTC. Its translation is CSAPLAGLYEQFF. The rearrangement links TRBV20-1 to TRBJ2-1; 9 bases align to TRBD2. Germline CDR1 is DFQATT and CDR2 is SNEGSKA (reference sequence). The CDR3 covers 13 residues. The junction had 7 bases not matched to a gene; V was cut back by 5 bases and J by 8 bases.

By proportion, this clone is medium-sized. The genes are TRBV7-9 and TRBJ1-4; 11 nucleotides line up with TRBD1. V lost 1 base and J lost 8; bases outside the gene matches: 0. The CDR3 has 14 residues. CDR1 SEHNR and CDR2 FQNEAQ come from the germline V gene (reference sequence). CDR3 sequence: CASSLGTGGEKLFF. The CDR3, as DNA: TGTGCCAGCAGCTTAGGGACAGGGGGCGAAAAACTGTTTTTT.

This clone came up a few times. This rearrangement joins TRBV19 to TRBJ2-1, with 13 nucleotides matching TRBD2. Germline V gene data show CDR1 as LNHDA and CDR2 as SQIVND (reference sequence). V lost 9 bases and J lost 6; bases outside the gene matches: 8. The CDR3 runs 15 residues. CDR3 region: CASSPGLAGINEQFF. In DNA form, the CDR3 reads TGTGCCAGCAGTCCGGGACTAGCGGGAATCAATGAGCAGTTCTTC.

J is TRBJ1-4 and V is TRBV6-5; a possible D gene is TRBD1 (5 bases). The ends were cut back, 7 bases at V and 1 base at J, with 7 bases in the middle. CDR1 and CDR2 from the germline V gene are MNHEY and SVGAGI. This CDR3 contains 13 residues. The DNA of the CDR3 is TGTGCCAGCACCAGGGTAACTAATGAAAAACTGTTTTTT. The encoded protein is CASTRVTNEKLFF.

The genes are TRBV7-2 and TRBJ2-1; the D gene is possibly TRBD2 (6 bases). The CDR3 has 15 residues. The V gene lost 3 bases and the J gene lost 5 bases, with 14 bases spanning the gap. Germline lookup yields CDR1 SGHTA and CDR2 FQGNSA. DNA of the CDR3: TGTGCCAGCAGCTTTGCGAGCGGGTTTAACAATGAGCAGTTCTTC. It encodes CASSFASGFNNEQFF.

The chain recombines TRBV6-1 with TRBJ2-7, with D unclear. Germline V gives CDR1 MNHNS, CDR2 SASEGT. The germline V and J ends were trimmed by 5 bases and 2 bases, with 10 bases remaining between them. The CDR3 length is 13 residues. The CDR3 DNA reads as TGTGCCAGCAGTAGTGAGGTCACCTACGAGCAGTACTTC. Encoded protein: CASSSEVTYEQYF.

This clone is labeled as medium-sized. The gene calls are TRBV5-1 and TRBJ2-1; 10 nucleotides match TRBD2. Germline V gives CDR1 SGHRS, CDR2 YFSETQ. The CDR3 length is 17 residues. V was pared by 0 bases and J by 4 bases, with 7 bases of the junction left unmatched. The CDR3 reads CASSLGPGTSAYNEQFF. The DNA for the CDR3 is TGCGCCAGCAGCTTGGGGCCCGGGACTAGCGCTTACAATGAGCAGTTCTTC.

In its sample, this clone ranks as medium-sized. V is TRBV18 and J is TRBJ2-7; D is perhaps TRBD2 (5 bases). Germline V gene lookup returns CDR1 KGHSH and CDR2 LQKENI. The CDR3 is made up of 13 amino acids. Trimming left V 3 bases short and J 2 bases short, with 8 bases between. The CDR3 is CASSPGVAYEQYF. The CDR3 region has the DNA TGTGCCAGCTCACCGGGAGTCGCCTACGAGCAGTACTTC. The variable domain in full, with the rest retrieved from reference TRBV18 and TRBJ2-7, is NAGVMQNPRHLVRRRGQEARLRCSPMKGHSHVYWYRQLPEEGLKFMVYLQKENIIDESGMPKERFSAEFPKEGPSILRIQQVVRGDSAAYFCASSPGVAYEQYFGPGTRLTVT.

Judged by abundance, this clone is medium-sized. The rearrangement joins TRBV19 to TRBJ1-1; D is perhaps TRBD1 (5 bases). The length of the CDR3 is 16 residues. From germline, CDR1 is LNHDA and CDR2 SQIVND (reference sequence). The V and J ends lost 4 bases and 1 base respectively, with 16 bases between them. The CDR3 sequence: CASSTPPGPWNTEAFF. For the CDR3, the DNA is TGTGCCAGTAGTACCCCTCCGGGACCCTGGAACACTGAAGCTTTCTTT.

The rearrangement links TRBV6-1 to TRBJ1-4; D unclear. The CDR3 has 15 amino acids. Per germline, CDR1 MNHNS and CDR2 SASEGT. V was clipped by 3 bases and J by 6 bases, with 14 bases between them. The CDR3 nucleotides read TGTGCCAGCAGTGATGTATTGGGTCCGGATGAAAAACTGTTTTTT. It specifies CASSDVLGPDEKLFF.

In this sample, this clone is medium-sized. The V and J genes are TRBV4-1 and TRBJ1-1, with D perhaps TRBD1 (6 bases). Per the germline V gene, CDR1 is MGHRA and CDR2 is YSYEKL. The CDR3 runs 15 residues. The V end lost 1 base, the J end lost 3 bases, and 12 bases lay between the germline ends. The CDR3 reads CASSQVQGRYTEAFF. In DNA, the CDR3 is TGCGCCAGCAGCCAAGTTCAGGGGAGGTACACTGAAGCTTTCTTT.

Only a few counts were recorded for this clone. The gene calls are TRBV11-3 and TRBJ2-7; D gene uncertain. The V gene lost 0 bases and the J gene lost 6 bases, with 12 bases spanning the gap. The CDR3 totals 14 residues. CDR1 and CDR2 (germline): SGHNT, YENEEA. The CDR3 region has the DNA TGTGCCAGCAGCTTAGATGCGGTCTGGGGCGAGCAGTACTTC. Translation gives CASSLDAVWGEQYF.